A single sample is the source of the 2 T cell receptor beta chains below, sequenced in a study of T cell repertoires in cytomegalovirus infection. TCRdb independently ran MiXCR on the reads; one entry per CDR3 protein. The sample holds around 710,000 distinct CDR3 sequences; around 29% are singletons and the top ten take about 12%. These TCRs are of unknown antigen specificity. The sequences come from cultured CD8+ T cells from PBMCs, collected from culture after CMV antigen stimulation. The receptors were gathered from a human donor in good health (CMV status not recorded). Some clones in this sample may be carry-over from other donors' samples.

A remark on this clonotype: A clone one base away is much larger, so this may be a read error. The V and J genes are TRBV7-8 and TRBJ2-3; unclear D gene. V was clipped by 4 bases and J by 6 bases, with 20 bases between them. Germline values: CDR1 SGHVS, CDR2 FQNEAQ. The CDR3 is 16 amino acids. The CDR3 here is CASSYDRASLQDTQYF. The CDR3 nucleotides read TGTGCCAGCAGCTACGACCGGGCCTCTCTTCAGGATACGCAGTATTTT.

V usage is TRBV6-6 and J usage is TRBJ1-2, with D possibly being TRBD1 (6 bases). V lost 2 bases and J 8 bases, leaving 24 bases between the germline ends. CDR1 and CDR2 (germline): MNHNY, SVGAGI (reference sequence). This CDR3 comprises 17 residues. This CDR3 is CASSYQDSRVLLIGYTF. As DNA, the CDR3 is TGTGCCAGCAGTTACCAGGACAGCCGTGTTCTCCTGATCGGCTACACCTTC.